This entry lists 9 T cell receptor beta chains sequenced from one sample in a study of shared clonotypes between healthy human individuals. Measured with immunoSEQ multiplex PCR; TCRdb has only the in-frame clones, and not every one. The repertoire holds roughly 700,000 clones, with 74% as singletons. Material: memory CD4+ T cells sorted from blood. Described subset: CD45RA-negative fraction. Receptor source: a woman younger than 45 in good health.

This clone was found a few times. This chain joins TRBV19 and TRBJ1-5; 9 nucleotides agree with TRBD1. The CDR3 loop spans 15 amino acids. Germline assignment: CDR1 LNHDA and CDR2 SQIVND (reference sequence). With V trimmed by 3 bases and J by 6 bases, 6 bases remained unmatched. CDR3 loop: CASSIADRGFQPQHF. The CDR3 nucleotides are TGTGCCAGTAGTATCGCCGACAGGGGGTTTCAGCCCCAGCATTTT.

The chain combines TRBV5-6 with TRBJ1-2, with no clear D. The germline V gene has CDR1 SGHDT and CDR2 YYEEEE. The CDR3 consists of 12 residues. The V gene lost 0 bases and the J gene lost 6 bases, with 6 bases spanning the gap. CDR3 loop: CASSLGWDGYTF. The CDR3, as DNA: TGTGCCAGCAGCTTGGGGTGGGATGGCTACACCTTC.

A remark on this clone: A single base separates this from a much larger clone, so it may be a read error. The chain joins TRBV7-9 to TRBJ1-2; D unresolved. CDR1 is SEHNR, CDR2 FQNEAQ, per germline (reference sequence). The CDR3 spans 15 residues. CDR3 in amino acids: CVSSLGQPGGYGYTF. CDR3 bases: TGTGTCAGCAGCTTAGGCCAGCCCGGAGGCTATGGCTACACCTTC.

This clone was seen ten or more times. The rearrangement joins TRBV19 to TRBJ1-1, with unresolved D. Germline lookup yields CDR1 LNHDA and CDR2 SQIVND (reference sequence). Trimming shortened V by 7 bases and J by 4 bases, and 16 bases separated the two germline ends. CDR3 size: 14 residues. The CDR3 loop reads CASTSTQLRTEAFF. The CDR3 DNA reads as TGTGCCAGTACCTCAACACAACTGCGCACTGAAGCTTTCTTT.

The chain uses TRBV28 and TRBJ1-2, with 7 bases aligning to TRBD1. The V and J ends lost 1 base and 7 bases, in that order; junction bases with no gene match: 12. Germline V CDR1 and CDR2: MDHEN, SYDVKM. The CDR3 consists of 16 residues. CDR3 protein: CASSLLGVQGVSGYTF. CDR3 sequence (DNA): TGTGCCAGCAGTTTATTGGGGGTGCAGGGGGTCTCTGGCTACACCTTC.

The chain uses TRBV5-6 and TRBJ2-7; TRBD2 agrees at 7 bases. J gave up 5 bases and V 4 bases, and 9 bases lay outside the gene matches. The germline gives CDR1 SGHDT, CDR2 YYEEEE. The CDR3 sequence is 14 residues long. This chain's CDR3 is CASSRGVASNEQYF. In DNA form, the CDR3 reads TGTGCCAGCAGCCGGGGGGTGGCGTCGAACGAGCAGTACTTC.

This clone was observed a handful of times. The chain has TRBV7-2 and TRBJ1-1; D not resolved. This CDR3 is 13 amino acids long. Trimming stripped 2 bases from V and 3 bases from J, with 7 bases between. CDR1 and CDR2 (germline): SGHTA, FQGNSA. This chain's CDR3 is CASSLMEDTEAFF. Written as DNA, the CDR3 is TGTGCCAGCAGCTTAATGGAGGACACTGAAGCTTTCTTT.

CDR3 nucleotide sequence: TGTGCCAGCAGCCTTCTTAATCAGCCCCAGCATTTT. Protein product: CASSLLNQPQHF. The chain joins TRBV5-5 to TRBJ1-5, with D hard to call. Germline V gives CDR1 SGHKS, CDR2 YYEKEE (reference sequence). Deletions cut 4 bases from V and 4 bases from J, with 6 bases between. This CDR3 spans 12 amino acids.

This clone was detected only a few times. This chain connects TRBV28 to TRBJ2-7, with 14 bases matching TRBD2. V lost 7 bases and J lost 1; bases outside the gene matches: 9. From germline, CDR1 is MDHEN and CDR2 SYDVKM. The CDR3 has 17 amino acids. The CDR3: CASTTGTSGRWSYEQYF. The CDR3 bases are TGTGCCAGCACTACCGGGACTAGCGGGAGATGGTCCTACGAGCAGTACTTC.